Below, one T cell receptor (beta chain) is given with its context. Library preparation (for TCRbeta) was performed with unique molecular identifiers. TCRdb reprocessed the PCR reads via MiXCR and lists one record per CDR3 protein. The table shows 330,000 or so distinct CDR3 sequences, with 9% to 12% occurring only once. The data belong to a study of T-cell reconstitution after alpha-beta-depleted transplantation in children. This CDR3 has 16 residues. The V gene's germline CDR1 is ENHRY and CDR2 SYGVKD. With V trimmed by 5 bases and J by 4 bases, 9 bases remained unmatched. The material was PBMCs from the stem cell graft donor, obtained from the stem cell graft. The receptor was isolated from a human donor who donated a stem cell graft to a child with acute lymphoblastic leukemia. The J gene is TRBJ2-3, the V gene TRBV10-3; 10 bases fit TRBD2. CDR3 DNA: TGTGCCATCAGTCTAGAGTTGCTAGCGGGAGCAGATACGCAGTATTTT. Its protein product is CAISLELLAGADTQYF.